The 30 T cell receptor beta chains below were found in one sample sequenced in a study of long-term antiretroviral therapy in people with HIV. Version v3.0 of the immunoSEQ assay ran at survey level. TCRdb's copy holds only in-frame clones and misses some; the assay was immunoSEQ multiplex PCR. The data contain 17,000 or so clones, 91% of them seen just once; the ten biggest clones take up 7% to 10%. Sample: unsorted PBMCs, taken 0.3 years after starting antiretroviral therapy. These TCRs come from a man aged 55 to 70 with HIV.

CDR3 bases: TGTGCCAGCAGCCTTACCGGGACAACAGGTAATCAGTACTTC. Translating it yields CASSLTGTTGNQYF. The chain couples TRBV28 to TRBJ2-7, with D possibly being TRBD1 (6 bases). This CDR3 is 14 amino acids long. Trimming shortened V by 6 bases and J by 10 bases, and 22 bases separated the two germline ends. Germline loops: CDR1 MDHEN, CDR2 SYDVKM.

The V gene is TRBV5-1, the J gene TRBJ2-1, with D possibly matching TRBD2 (6 bases). CDR1 and CDR2 from the germline V gene are SGHRS and YFSETQ. The CDR3 runs to 16 residues. The V end was cut by 7 bases, the J end by 2 bases, with 19 bases between. The CDR3 sequence is CASSPVGGATYNEQFF. CDR3 nucleotides: TGCGCCAGCTCCCCCGTCGGGGGAGCAACCTACAATGAGCAGTTCTTC.

The chain carries TRBV18 and TRBJ2-2; TRBD2 aligns across 7 bases. Germline CDR1 and CDR2: KGHSH and LQKENI. The J segment lost 2 bases and the V segment lost 3 bases, leaving 6 bases of the junction unmatched. The CDR3 consists of 16 residues. The CDR3 bases are TGTGCCAGCTCACCCTCGACGGGACTAAACACCGGGGAGCTGTTTTTT. This gives the protein CASSPSTGLNTGELFF. Full variable domain (remainder filled in from reference TRBV18 and TRBJ2-2): NAGVMQNPRHLVRRRGQEARLRCSPMKGHSHVYWYRQLPEEGLKFMVYLQKENIIDESGMPKERFSAEFPKEGPSILRIQQVVRGDSAAYFCASSPSTGLNTGELFFGEGSRLTVL.

J is TRBJ1-4 and V is TRBV5-1, with D hard to call. The CDR3 runs 14 residues. The V and J ends lost 5 bases and 7 bases respectively, with 15 bases between them. The V gene's germline CDR1 is SGHRS and CDR2 YFSETQ. The CDR3 loop reads CASRPGGSGEKLFF. The CDR3 nucleotides read TGCGCCAGCAGACCCGGAGGTTCGGGTGAAAAACTGTTTTTT.

The gene calls are TRBV4-1 and TRBJ1-4, with 7 bases matching TRBD1. J gave up 5 bases and V 2 bases, and 5 bases lay outside the gene matches. Germline values: CDR1 MGHRA, CDR2 YSYEKL. The CDR3 covers 15 residues. CDR3 nucleotide sequence: TGCGCCAGCAGCCAACTAGGACAGGTGAATGAAAAACTGTTTTTT. Its translation: CASSQLGQVNEKLFF.

The chain is built from TRBV9 and TRBJ1-1, with a tentative D call TRBD1 (6 bases). The CDR3 is 15 amino acids. The V and J ends lost 0 bases and 5 bases respectively, with 14 bases between them. Germline assignment: CDR1 SGDLS and CDR2 YYNGEE. The CDR3 DNA reads as TGTGCCAGCAGCGTAGATATAAGGGGGAGTACTGAAGCTTTCTTT. Protein sequence: CASSVDIRGSTEAFF. Full variable domain (missing parts from reference TRBV9 and TRBJ1-1): DSGVTQTPKHLITATGQRVTLRCSPRSGDLSVYWYQQSLDQGLQFLIQYYNGEERAKGNILERFSAQQFPDLHSELNLSSLELGDSALYFCASSVDIRGSTEAFFGQGTRLTVV.

V gene TRBV18 combines with J gene TRBJ1-5, with 7 bases matching TRBD1. V lost 3 bases, J lost 5 bases, and 10 bases stayed unmatched. Germline V gene lookup returns CDR1 KGHSH and CDR2 LQKENI. The CDR3 covers 16 residues. The CDR3 loop is CASSPTAQGRDQPQHF. The CDR3, as DNA: TGTGCCAGCTCACCGACCGCACAGGGGCGAGATCAGCCCCAGCATTTT.

This chain uses TRBV7-2 with TRBJ2-3; TRBD1 aligns across 11 bases. This CDR3 is 16 amino acids long. J was trimmed by 4 bases and V by 4 bases; bases with no gene match: 7. CDR1 is SGHTA, CDR2 FQGNSA, per germline. Here the CDR3 DNA reads TGTGCCAGCAGCTCAACGGGACAGGGGGGATCAGATACGCAGTATTTT. This gives the protein CASSSTGQGGSDTQYF.

Only a few counts were recorded for this clone. This chain connects TRBV13 to TRBJ2-2; 15 bases map to TRBD2. Trimming at V came to 4 bases and at J to 1 base, leaving 7 bases not matched to a gene. The CDR3 is made up of 19 amino acids. The germline gives CDR1 PRHDT, CDR2 FYEKMQ (reference sequence). The DNA for the CDR3 is TGTGCCAGCAGCTCTGACTGGACTAGCGGGAGGGAGAACACCGGGGAGCTGTTTTTT. It specifies CASSSDWTSGRENTGELFF.

This chain links TRBV9 with TRBJ2-3, with D hard to call. The germline V gene encodes CDR1 SGDLS and CDR2 YYNGEE. V lost 0 bases to trimming and J lost 4 bases, with 12 bases between them. The CDR3 loop spans 15 amino acids. The CDR3 nucleotides are TGTGCCAGCAGCGTAGAGAGGCGTCGGCCAGATACGCAGTATTTT. This gives the protein CASSVERRRPDTQYF. Drawing the rest from reference TRBV9 and TRBJ2-3, the complete variable domain is DSGVTQTPKHLITATGQRVTLRCSPRSGDLSVYWYQQSLDQGLQFLIQYYNGEERAKGNILERFSAQQFPDLHSELNLSSLELGDSALYFCASSVERRRPDTQYFGPGTRLTVL.

The chain has TRBV10-1 and TRBJ2-3; D is undetermined. Germline values: CDR1 WNHNN, CDR2 SYGVQD (reference sequence). The CDR3 runs 14 residues. Trimming took 2 bases from V and 4 from J, leaving 10 bases between them. The chain's CDR3 is CASSERLTPDTQYF. The CDR3 DNA follows: TGCGCCAGCAGTGAGCGCCTCACTCCAGATACGCAGTATTTT.

This chain links TRBV5-1 with TRBJ2-5; TRBD1 might be the D (8 bases). Germline values: CDR1 SGHRS, CDR2 YFSETQ. The CDR3 has 14 residues. V dropped 4 bases and J dropped 5 bases, with 15 bases sitting between them. CDR3 in amino acids: CASSNTGGGETQYF. For the CDR3, the DNA is TGCGCCAGCAGCAACACAGGGGGGGGTGAGACCCAGTACTTC.

The V and J genes are TRBV19 and TRBJ2-2; TRBD1 agrees at 9 bases. The CDR3 covers 16 residues. Germline assignment: CDR1 LNHDA and CDR2 SQIVND (reference sequence). The trim removed 6 bases at V and 3 bases at J, leaving 8 bases unmatched. The CDR3 reads CASRDRDREYTGELFF. The CDR3 DNA follows: TGTGCCAGTAGGGACCGGGACAGGGAATACACCGGGGAGCTGTTTTTT. Full variable domain (missing parts from reference TRBV19 and TRBJ2-2): DGGITQSPKYLFRKEGQNVTLSCEQNLNHDAMYWYRQDPGQGLRLIYYSQIVNDFQKGDIAEGYSVSREKKESFPLTVTSAQKNPTAFYLCASRDRDREYTGELFFGEGSRLTVL.

This clone has just one count. The chain is built from TRBV7-3 and TRBJ2-1, with 8 bases aligning to TRBD2. The V segment lost 2 bases and the J segment 6 bases; nucleotides outside the gene matches: 3. CDR1 and CDR2 (germline): SGHTA, FQGTGA. This CDR3 is built from 14 residues. In DNA form, the CDR3 reads TGTGCCAGCAGCTTAGGCGGGAGGCTCAATGAGCAGTTCTTC. Encoded protein: CASSLGGRLNEQFF.

The chain recombines TRBV9 with TRBJ1-1; perhaps TRBD1 as D (6 bases). The length of the CDR3 is 17 residues. V lost 0 bases, J lost 3 bases, and 18 bases lay in between. Germline V lookup: CDR1 SGDLS, CDR2 YYNGEE. CDR3 region: CASSVALGGAGDTEAFF. CDR3 bases: TGTGCCAGCAGCGTAGCCTTAGGGGGGGCGGGGGACACTGAAGCTTTCTTT.

The chain has TRBV25-1 and TRBJ2-1, with TRBD2 identical over 11 bases. The V gene's germline CDR1 is MGHDK and CDR2 SYGVNS. The junction had 1 base not matched to a gene; V was cut back by 0 bases and J by 6 bases. The CDR3 contains 15 residues. The CDR3 protein is CASSEYLAGGNEQFF. Written as DNA, the CDR3 is TGTGCCAGCAGTGAATACCTAGCGGGGGGCAATGAGCAGTTCTTC.

J is TRBJ1-3 and V is TRBV9, with D perhaps matching TRBD1 (6 bases). Germline-derived CDR1 and CDR2 are SGDLS and YYNGEE. Deletions cut 0 bases from V and 0 bases from J, with 13 bases between. This CDR3 comprises 17 residues. CDR3 nucleotides: TGTGCCAGCAGCGTAGGTGACAGGCCCTACTCTGGAAACACCATATATTTT. Its protein product is CASSVGDRPYSGNTIYF.

Only a few counts were recorded for this clone. The V and J genes are TRBV19 and TRBJ2-7; D is uncertain. Trimming removed 3 bases at V and 2 bases at J, with 14 bases between. The CDR3 is 15 residues long. CDR1 LNHDA and CDR2 SQIVND come from the germline V gene (reference sequence). The CDR3 sequence: CASSIQATPTYEQYF. The CDR3 DNA is TGTGCCAGTAGTATTCAGGCCACCCCAACCTACGAGCAGTACTTC.

The chain couples TRBV4-1 to TRBJ1-3, with D unclear. The V end lost 0 bases, the J end lost 0 bases, and 6 bases lay between the germline ends. CDR1 and CDR2 from the germline V gene are MGHRA and YSYEKL. The CDR3 runs to 15 residues. The DNA for the CDR3 is TGCGCCAGCAGCCAAGACCCTTCCTCTGGAAACACCATATATTTT. Its protein product is CASSQDPSSGNTIYF.

The CDR3 DNA reads TGCGCCAGCAGCTTGCGCGGGGGGGCCCCCGATACGCAGTATTTT. Translating gives CASSLRGGAPDTQYF. The V and J genes are TRBV5-1 and TRBJ2-3, with TRBD2 matching over 9 bases. Germline CDR1 is SGHRS and CDR2 is YFSETQ. Unmatched junction bases numbered 6, after V lost 1 base and J lost 6 bases. The CDR3 is 15 amino acids.

This rearrangement joins TRBV27 to TRBJ1-2; 7 bases align to TRBD1. V was clipped by 3 bases and J by 4 bases; unmatched bases: 11. The V gene's germline CDR1 is MNHEY and CDR2 SMNVEV (reference sequence). This CDR3 has 16 residues. The CDR3 sequence: CASSFSDRAKLYGYTF. The CDR3 DNA sequence: TGTGCCAGCAGTTTCTCAGACAGGGCAAAACTCTATGGCTACACCTTC.

The chain carries TRBV7-2 and TRBJ2-7; TRBD2 aligns across 10 bases. V lost 0 bases, J lost 2 bases, and 7 bases stayed unmatched. Germline lookup yields CDR1 SGHTA and CDR2 FQGNSA. CDR3 length: 17 amino acids. For the CDR3, the DNA is TGTGCCAGCAGCTTAGCGCCGATAAGCGGGGGGGCCTACGAGCAGTACTTC. Amino acid sequence: CASSLAPISGGAYEQYF. The variable domain in full, completed from reference TRBV7-2 and TRBJ2-7, reads GAGVSQSPSNKVTEKGKDVELRCDPISGHTALYWYRQSLGQGLEFLIYFQGNSAPDKSGLPSDRFSAERTGGSVSTLTIQRTQQEDSAVYLCASSLAPISGGAYEQYFGPGTRLTVT.

The genes are TRBV6-8 and TRBJ2-3; 10 positions match TRBD2. This CDR3 is 17 amino acids long. J gave up 5 bases and V 0 bases, and 8 bases lay outside the gene matches. Germline assignment: CDR1 MNHGY and CDR2 SAAAGT. The CDR3 coding sequence is TGTGCCAGCAGTTACTCGTTGCGGGGACTAGCGTTAGATACGCAGTATTTT. Translating gives CASSYSLRGLALDTQYF.

The chain recombines TRBV11-2 with TRBJ1-3; D unclear. The CDR3 consists of 15 residues. The V gene lost 5 bases and the J gene lost 0 bases, with 11 bases spanning the gap. From germline, CDR1 is SGHAT and CDR2 FQNNGV. In DNA, the CDR3 is TGTGCCAGCAGCATCGATTTTTTCTCTGGAAACACCATATATTTT. Residues: CASSIDFFSGNTIYF.

V gene TRBV15 combines with J gene TRBJ2-3, with TRBD2 matching 8 bases. The CDR3 spans 16 residues. Germline V gives CDR1 LNHNV, CDR2 YYDKDF (reference sequence). V lost 2 bases and J lost 3; bases outside the gene matches: 7. CDR3 sequence (DNA): TGTGCCACCAGCAGACCCAGCGGGAGACGGACAGATACGCAGTATTTT. Its translation is CATSRPSGRRTDTQYF.

The chain links TRBV9 to TRBJ2-5, with a tentative D call TRBD1 (6 bases). CDR1 and CDR2 from the germline V gene are SGDLS and YYNGEE. The V end lost 5 bases, the J end lost 3 bases, and 11 bases lay between the germline ends. The CDR3 is made up of 13 amino acids. The CDR3 sequence is CASSLGAEETQYF. CDR3 coding DNA: TGTGCCAGCAGTTTGGGGGCGGAAGAGACCCAGTACTTC.

The table lists this clone with a count of one. This chain uses TRBV5-1 with TRBJ2-1; D is unclear. The CDR3 sequence is 12 residues long. CDR1 and CDR2 from the germline V gene are SGHRS and YFSETQ. V lost 7 bases to trimming and J lost 2 bases, with 7 bases between them. The CDR3 protein is CASRGAYNEQFF. The CDR3 DNA reads as TGCGCCAGCCGAGGCGCCTACAATGAGCAGTTCTTC.

The chain joins TRBV5-6 to TRBJ2-1, with D possibly matching TRBD2 (6 bases). The length of the CDR3 is 14 residues. V lost 6 bases and J 1 base, leaving 11 bases between the germline ends. Germline CDR1 is SGHDT and CDR2 is YYEEEE. DNA for the CDR3: TGTGCCAGCATCCGGCGGGGATCCTACAATGAGCAGTTCTTC. Translating it yields CASIRRGSYNEQFF.

This sequence joins TRBV2 and TRBJ1-2, with a possible D match to TRBD1 (6 bases). Germline CDR1 and CDR2: SNHLY and FYNNEI. Trimming pared 7 bases from V and 2 bases from J, leaving 20 bases between. The CDR3 has 16 amino acids. The chain's CDR3 is CASTKTRTETNYGYTF. The CDR3 DNA sequence: TGTGCCAGCACCAAGACTCGGACAGAGACAAACTATGGCTACACCTTC.

Here the CDR3 DNA reads TGTGCCAGCAGGCCTTACAGGGACACCGGCTACACCTTC. This codes for CASRPYRDTGYTF. The chain carries TRBV6-6 and TRBJ1-2; tentative D call: TRBD1 (6 bases). V lost 6 bases to trimming and J lost 8 bases, with 16 bases between them. Per germline, CDR1 MNHNY and CDR2 SVGAGI (reference sequence). CDR3 length: 13 amino acids.